Following are 5 T cell receptor beta chains from one sample sequenced in a study of CD8 T cells in Susac syndrome. RNA, at roughly 0.5 to 1 ug, was reverse transcribed with random hexamers. TCRdb analysed the immunoSEQ multiplex PCR reads with MiXCR anew, one entry per CDR3 protein. The data contain 90,000 to 150,000 distinct CDR3 sequences, around 94% of them singletons. The sequenced material came from CD4+ T cells from PBMCs. All receptors derive from a human donor with multiple sclerosis.

The CDR3 loop is CASSLTSRGEKLFF. In nucleotides, the CDR3 is TGTGCCAGCAGCTTGACAAGCCGTGGTGAAAAACTGTTTTTT. The chain links TRBV7-9 to TRBJ1-4; unclear D gene. The V gene's germline CDR1 is SEHNR and CDR2 FQNEAQ (reference sequence). The CDR3 is 14 amino acids. The germline V and J ends were trimmed by 3 bases and 7 bases, with 12 bases remaining between them.

The chain links TRBV30 to TRBJ1-2; 8 bases line up with TRBD1. The CDR3 is 14 amino acids. V trimming: 7 bases; J trimming: 3 bases; junction bases outside the gene matches: 10. Germline CDR1 reads GTSNPN; CDR2 reads SVGIG (reference sequence). DNA for the CDR3: TGTGCCTCGCCTGGACAGGGACCCTACTATGGCTACACCTTC. Its translation is CASPGQGPYYGYTF.

This chain links TRBV6-1 with TRBJ2-7, with TRBD1 matching 8 bases. With V trimmed by 8 bases and J by 6 bases, 9 bases remained unmatched. The CDR3 runs 13 residues. Germline V gives CDR1 MNHNS, CDR2 SASEGT. The CDR3 bases are TGTGCCAGCCTGAGACAGGGGTTTGGCGAGCAGTACTTC. The encoded protein is CASLRQGFGEQYF.

CDR3 protein: CASSGEGWSGYTF. The DNA for the CDR3 is TGCGCCAGCAGTGGGGAGGGATGGTCTGGCTACACCTTC. The V call is TRBV4-3, the J call TRBJ1-2; D remains ambiguous. This CDR3 has 13 amino acids. Germline V gives CDR1 LGHNA, CDR2 YSLEER. The ends were cut back, 6 bases at V and 7 bases at J, with 15 bases in the middle.

This clonotype turned up a few times. CDR3 nucleotides: TGCAGCGTGCGGGGAGGGAACACTGAAGCTTTCTTT. It encodes CSVRGGNTEAFF. The chain joins TRBV29-1 to TRBJ1-1; D gene ambiguous. Germline assignment: CDR1 SQVTM and CDR2 ANQGSEA. The CDR3 is 12 residues long. The germline V and J ends were trimmed by 6 bases and 1 base, with 9 bases remaining between them. The complete variable domain, with remaining parts taken from reference TRBV29-1 and TRBJ1-1, reads SAVISQKPSRDICQRGTSLTIQCQVDSQVTMMFWYRQQPGQSLTLIATANQGSEATYESGFVIDKFPISRPNLTFSTLTVSNMSPEDSSIYLCSVRGGNTEAFFGQGTRLTVV.